The next 4 T cell receptor beta chains were all read from a single sample in a study of radiotherapy plus CTLA-4 blockade in lung cancer. Measured with immunoSEQ multiplex PCR; TCRdb has only the in-frame clones, and not every one. Altogether 50,000 to 70,000 clones are present, around 80% being singletons, with the ten largest covering about 4%. Source: peripheral blood, taken from a patient treated with radiotherapy plus ipilimumab. The receptors stem from a human donor with non-small cell lung cancer who had a partial response to radiotherapy plus ipilimumab.

This chain joins TRBV29-1 and TRBJ2-5, with a tentative D call TRBD1 (6 bases). V lost 6 bases and J 4 bases, leaving 15 bases between the germline ends. In germline, CDR1 is SQVTM, CDR2 ANQGSEA. This CDR3 has 13 amino acids. The CDR3 sequence is CSVGRQVGETQYF. CDR3 nucleotide sequence: TGCAGCGTGGGCCGACAGGTGGGAGAGACCCAGTACTTC.

This chain connects TRBV5-1 to TRBJ2-3; 12 nucleotides line up with TRBD2. The CDR3 has 15 residues. Germline V CDR1 and CDR2: SGHRS, YFSETQ. With V trimmed by 0 bases and J by 9 bases, 5 bases remained unmatched. CDR3 sequence: CASSLEASGGATQYF. CDR3 nucleotides: TGCGCCAGCAGCTTGGAGGCTAGCGGGGGGGCCACGCAGTATTTT.

The chain is built from TRBV6-1 and TRBJ2-1; 9 nucleotides match TRBD1. The CDR3 length is 14 residues. The germline V gene has CDR1 MNHNS and CDR2 SASEGT. V shed 6 bases and J 10 bases; nucleotides not matched to a gene: 10. CDR3 residues: CASSDRDRVPEQFF. The CDR3 DNA reads TGTGCCAGCAGCGACCGGGACAGGGTCCCCGAGCAGTTCTTC.

This clone has a single count. This chain joins TRBV5-1 and TRBJ1-3; 8 nucleotides agree with TRBD1. The germline CDR1 and CDR2 sequences are SGHRS and YFSETQ. This CDR3 contains 15 residues. V shed 5 bases and J 0 bases; nucleotides not matched to a gene: 4. CDR3 amino acids: CASRPTGGSGNTIYF. The CDR3 DNA reads TGCGCCAGCAGACCTACAGGGGGCTCTGGAAACACCATATATTTT.